This T cell receptor beta chain derives from a study of T-cell memory formation after mild COVID-19. Study overall: Largely donor-specific sequence clusters came from a couple of donors.

TCRdb itself ran the 5' RACE reads through MiXCR, one entry per CDR3 protein. The sample includes 110,000 or so distinct CDR3 sequences, roughly 20% of them seen just once. V lost 5 bases, J lost 2 bases, and 0 bases stayed unmatched. This CDR3 has 14 amino acids. Germline lookup yields CDR1 MNHEY and CDR2 SMNVEV (reference sequence). This clonotype has just a few counts. The V gene is TRBV27, the J gene TRBJ2-7; 13 nucleotides agree with TRBD2. The source of this sequence is a man aged 18 to 29 who had mild COVID-19 (a few samples of this study predate the infection). Cell type and time point are not known. The sequenced sample consisted of PBMCs or a T cell subset sorted from them (not recorded which). The CDR3 region is CASSTSGGAYEQYF. For the CDR3, the DNA is TGTGCCAGCAGTACTAGCGGGGGGGCCTACGAGCAGTACTTC.